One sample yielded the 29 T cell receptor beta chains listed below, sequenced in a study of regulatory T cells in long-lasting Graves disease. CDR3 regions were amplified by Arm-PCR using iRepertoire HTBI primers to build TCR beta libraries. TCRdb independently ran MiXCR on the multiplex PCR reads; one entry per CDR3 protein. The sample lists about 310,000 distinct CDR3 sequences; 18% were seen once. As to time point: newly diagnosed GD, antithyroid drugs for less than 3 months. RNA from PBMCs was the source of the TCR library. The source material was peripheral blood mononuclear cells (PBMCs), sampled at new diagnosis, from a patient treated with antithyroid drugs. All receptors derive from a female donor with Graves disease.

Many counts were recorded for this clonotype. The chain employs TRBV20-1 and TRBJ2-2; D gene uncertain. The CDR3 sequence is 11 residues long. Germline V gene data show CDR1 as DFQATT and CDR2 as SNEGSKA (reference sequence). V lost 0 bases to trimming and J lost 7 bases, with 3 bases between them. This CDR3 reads CSARDGGELFF. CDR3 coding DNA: TGCAGTGCTAGAGACGGCGGGGAGCTGTTTTTT.

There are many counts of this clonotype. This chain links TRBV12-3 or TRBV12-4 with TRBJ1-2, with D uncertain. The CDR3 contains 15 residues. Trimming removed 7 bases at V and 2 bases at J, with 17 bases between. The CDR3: CASNPYKDQNYGYTF. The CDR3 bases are TGTGCCAGCAACCCTTATAAGGACCAAAACTATGGCTACACCTTC.

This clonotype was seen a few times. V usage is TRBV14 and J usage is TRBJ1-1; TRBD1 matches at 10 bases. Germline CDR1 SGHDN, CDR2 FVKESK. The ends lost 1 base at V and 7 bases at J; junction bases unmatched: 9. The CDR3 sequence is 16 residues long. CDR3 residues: CASSQGTGGVQGEAFF. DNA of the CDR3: TGTGCCAGCAGCCAAGGGACAGGGGGGGTTCAAGGTGAAGCTTTCTTT.

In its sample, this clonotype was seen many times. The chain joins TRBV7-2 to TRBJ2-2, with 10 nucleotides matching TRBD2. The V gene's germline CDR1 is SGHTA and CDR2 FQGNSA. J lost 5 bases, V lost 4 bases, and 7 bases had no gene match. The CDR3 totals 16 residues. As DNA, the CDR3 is TGTGCCAGCAGCTCCTGGAATAGCGGGGGGACCGGGGAGCTGTTTTTT. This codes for CASSSWNSGGTGELFF.

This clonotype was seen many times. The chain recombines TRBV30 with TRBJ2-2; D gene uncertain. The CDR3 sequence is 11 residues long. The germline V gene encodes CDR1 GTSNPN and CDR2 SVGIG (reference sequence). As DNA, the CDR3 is TGTGCTTTGATGCATGCCGGGGAGCTGTTTTTT. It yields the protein CALMHAGELFF. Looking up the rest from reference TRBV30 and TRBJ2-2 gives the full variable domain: SQTIHQWPATLVQPVGSPLSLECTVEGTSNPNLYWYRQAAGRGLQLLFYSVGIGQISSEVPQNLSASRPQDRQFILSSKKLLLSDSGFYLCALMHAGELFFGEGSRLTVL.

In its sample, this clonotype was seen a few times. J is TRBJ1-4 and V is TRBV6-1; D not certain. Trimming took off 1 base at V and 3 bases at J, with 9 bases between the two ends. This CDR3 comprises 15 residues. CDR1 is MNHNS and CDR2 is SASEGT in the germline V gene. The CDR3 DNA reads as TGTGCCAGCAGTGAAGTGGTAGTCGCTAATGAAAAACTGTTTTTT. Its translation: CASSEVVVANEKLFF.

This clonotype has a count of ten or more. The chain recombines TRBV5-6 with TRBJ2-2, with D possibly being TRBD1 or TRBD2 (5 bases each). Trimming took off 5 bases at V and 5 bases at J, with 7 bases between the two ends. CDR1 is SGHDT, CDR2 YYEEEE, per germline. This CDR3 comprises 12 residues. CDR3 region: CASRWGTGELFF. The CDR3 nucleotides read TGTGCCAGCAGATGGGGGACCGGGGAGCTGTTTTTT.

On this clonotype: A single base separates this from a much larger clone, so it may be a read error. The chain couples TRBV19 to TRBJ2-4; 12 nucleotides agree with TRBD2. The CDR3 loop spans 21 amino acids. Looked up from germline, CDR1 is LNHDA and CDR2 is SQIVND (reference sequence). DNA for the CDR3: TGTGCCACAGGACAGGGAGTCGCTAGCGGGAGGGCCGGGGTCGGCAAAAACATTCAGCACTTC. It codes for CATGQGVASGRAGVGKNIQHF.

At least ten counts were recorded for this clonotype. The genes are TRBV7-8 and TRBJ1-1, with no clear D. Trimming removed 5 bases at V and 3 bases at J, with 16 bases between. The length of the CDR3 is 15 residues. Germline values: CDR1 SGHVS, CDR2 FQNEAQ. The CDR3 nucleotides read TGTGCCAGCAGCACCCGATCCGGCATGGACACTGAAGCTTTCTTT. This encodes CASSTRSGMDTEAFF.

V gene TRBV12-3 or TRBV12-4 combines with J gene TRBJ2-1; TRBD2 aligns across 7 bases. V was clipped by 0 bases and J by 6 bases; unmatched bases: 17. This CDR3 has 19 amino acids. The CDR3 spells CASSLAEELGLGGINEQFF. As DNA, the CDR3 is TGTGCCAGCAGTTTAGCGGAAGAATTAGGACTAGGAGGGATCAATGAGCAGTTCTTC.

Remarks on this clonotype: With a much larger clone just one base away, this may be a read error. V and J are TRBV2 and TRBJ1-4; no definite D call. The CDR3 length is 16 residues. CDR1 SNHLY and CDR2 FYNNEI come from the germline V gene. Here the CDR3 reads CASSERAPTPNEKLVF. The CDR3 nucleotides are TGTGCCAGCAGTGAGCGGGCCCCGACACCAAATGAAAAACTGGTTTTT. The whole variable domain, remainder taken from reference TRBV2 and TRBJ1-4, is EPEVTQTPSHQVTQMGQEVILRCVPISNHLYFYWYRQILGQKVEFLVSFYNNEISEKSEIFDDQFSVERPDGSNFTLKIRSTKLEDSAMYFCASSERAPTPNEKLVFGSGTQLSVL.

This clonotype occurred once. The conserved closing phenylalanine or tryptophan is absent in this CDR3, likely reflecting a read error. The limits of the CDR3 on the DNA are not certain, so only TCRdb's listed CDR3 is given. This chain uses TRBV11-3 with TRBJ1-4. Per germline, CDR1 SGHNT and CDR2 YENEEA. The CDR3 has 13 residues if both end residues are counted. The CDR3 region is CASSLEGSEKLFL.

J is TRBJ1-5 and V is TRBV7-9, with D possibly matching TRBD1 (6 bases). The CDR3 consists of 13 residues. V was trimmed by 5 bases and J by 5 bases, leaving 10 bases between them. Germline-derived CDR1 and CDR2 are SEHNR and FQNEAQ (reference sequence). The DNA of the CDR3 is TGTGCCAGCAGCACAGCAGGGGATCAGCCCCAGCATTTT. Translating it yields CASSTAGDQPQHF.

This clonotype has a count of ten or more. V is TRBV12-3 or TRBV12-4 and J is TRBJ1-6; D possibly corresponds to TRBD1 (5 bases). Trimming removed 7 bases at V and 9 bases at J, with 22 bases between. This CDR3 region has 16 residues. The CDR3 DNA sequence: TGTGCCAGCAAGCACGCGATGGCGGGACGAGGTTCACCCCTCCACTTT. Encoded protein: CASKHAMAGRGSPLHF.

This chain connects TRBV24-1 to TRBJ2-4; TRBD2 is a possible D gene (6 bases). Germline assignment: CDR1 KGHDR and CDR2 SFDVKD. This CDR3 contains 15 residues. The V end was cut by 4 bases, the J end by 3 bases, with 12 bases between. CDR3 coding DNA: TGTGCCACCAGTGAGGGGGGACTTAACAAAAACATTCAGTACTTC. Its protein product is CATSEGGLNKNIQYF.

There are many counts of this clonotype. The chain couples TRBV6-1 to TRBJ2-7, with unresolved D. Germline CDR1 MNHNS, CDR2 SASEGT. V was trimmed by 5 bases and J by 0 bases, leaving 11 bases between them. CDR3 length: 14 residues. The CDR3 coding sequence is TGTGCCAGCAGTCCAGATACGAGCTCCTACGAGCAGTACTTC. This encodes CASSPDTSSYEQYF.

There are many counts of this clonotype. The CDR3 DNA is TGCAGTGCTAGAGATCATAGTACGGACGGCACTGAAGCTTTCTTT. Translated, it gives CSARDHSTDGTEAFF. The chain recombines TRBV20-1 with TRBJ1-1; unclear D gene. The V end was cut by 0 bases, the J end by 4 bases, with 15 bases between. This CDR3 spans 15 amino acids. CDR1 is DFQATT and CDR2 is SNEGSKA in the germline V gene (reference sequence).

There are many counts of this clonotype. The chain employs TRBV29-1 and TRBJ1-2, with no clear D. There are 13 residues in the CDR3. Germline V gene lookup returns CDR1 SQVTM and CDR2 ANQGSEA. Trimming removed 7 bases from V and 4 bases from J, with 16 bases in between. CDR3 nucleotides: TGCAGCGCCCCTACCCCGACCAGCTATGGCTACACCTTC. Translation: CSAPTPTSYGYTF.

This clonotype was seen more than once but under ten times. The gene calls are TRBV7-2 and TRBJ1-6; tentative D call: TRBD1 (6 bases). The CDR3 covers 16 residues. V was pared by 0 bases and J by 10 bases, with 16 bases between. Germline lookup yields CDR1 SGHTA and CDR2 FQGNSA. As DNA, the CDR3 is TGTGCCAGCAGCTTAGCTGGCTTGAACGGGGGCTCACCCCTCCACTTT. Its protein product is CASSLAGLNGGSPLHF.

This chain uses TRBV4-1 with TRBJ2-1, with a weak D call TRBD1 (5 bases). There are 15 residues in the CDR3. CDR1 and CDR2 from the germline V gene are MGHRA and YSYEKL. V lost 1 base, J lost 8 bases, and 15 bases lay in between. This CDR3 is CASSQVGLVTDEQFF. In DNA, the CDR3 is TGCGCCAGCAGCCAAGTGGGGCTCGTGACGGATGAGCAGTTCTTC.

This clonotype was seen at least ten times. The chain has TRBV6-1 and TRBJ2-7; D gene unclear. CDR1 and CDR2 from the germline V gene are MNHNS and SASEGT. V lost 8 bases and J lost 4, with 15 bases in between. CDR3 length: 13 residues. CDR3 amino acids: CASSPTTGYEQYF. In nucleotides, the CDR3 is TGTGCCAGCTCGCCCACCACGGGTTACGAGCAGTACTTC.

The CDR3 DNA reads as TGCAGTGCTAGAGCCGGGACAGGAGGGGCTGTCGGGGCTGAGCAGTACTTC. Translating it yields CSARAGTGGAVGAEQYF. This chain joins TRBV20-1 and TRBJ2-7, with 8 bases matching TRBD1. After removal of 1 base from V and 7 bases from J, the junction contained 18 bases not matched to a gene. The germline CDR1 and CDR2 sequences are DFQATT and SNEGSKA (reference sequence). CDR3 size: 17 residues.

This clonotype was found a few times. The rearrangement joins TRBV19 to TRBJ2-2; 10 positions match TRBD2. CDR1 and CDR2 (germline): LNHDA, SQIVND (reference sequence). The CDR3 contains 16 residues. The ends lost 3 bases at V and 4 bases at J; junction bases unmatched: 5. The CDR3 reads CASSISGRAGTGELFF. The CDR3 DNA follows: TGTGCCAGTAGTATCAGCGGGAGGGCAGGCACCGGGGAGCTGTTTTTT.

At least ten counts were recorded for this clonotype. Here the CDR3 DNA reads TGTGCCAGCAGCAGACCGGGACTAGCGGCCTACGAGCAGTACTTC. Its protein is CASSRPGLAAYEQYF. V usage is TRBV7-9 and J usage is TRBJ2-7, with 11 bases lining up with TRBD2. Trimming at V came to 5 bases and at J to 2 bases, leaving 5 bases not matched to a gene. Germline-derived CDR1 and CDR2 are SEHNR and FQNEAQ (reference sequence). This CDR3 comprises 15 residues.

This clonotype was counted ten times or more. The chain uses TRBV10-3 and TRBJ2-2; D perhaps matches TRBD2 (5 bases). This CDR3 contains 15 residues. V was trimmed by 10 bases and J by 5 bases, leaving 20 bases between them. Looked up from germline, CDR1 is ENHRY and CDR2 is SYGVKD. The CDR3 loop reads CATYHQSSRTGELFF. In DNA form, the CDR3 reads TGTGCCACCTATCATCAGTCTAGCAGGACCGGGGAGCTGTTTTTT.

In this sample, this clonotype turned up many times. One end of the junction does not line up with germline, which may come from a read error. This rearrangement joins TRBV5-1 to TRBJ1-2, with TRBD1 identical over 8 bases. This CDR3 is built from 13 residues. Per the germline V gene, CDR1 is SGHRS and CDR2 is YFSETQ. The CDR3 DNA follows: TGTGCCAGCAGTTTGGACAGGGATTATGGCTACACCTTC. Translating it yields CASSLDRDYGYTF. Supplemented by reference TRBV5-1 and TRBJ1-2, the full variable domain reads KAGVTQTPRYLIKTRGQQVTLSCSPISGHRSVSWYQQTPGQGLQFLFEYFSETQRNKGNFPGRFSGRQFSNSRSEMNVSTLELGDSALYLCASSLDRDYGYTFGSGTRLTVV.

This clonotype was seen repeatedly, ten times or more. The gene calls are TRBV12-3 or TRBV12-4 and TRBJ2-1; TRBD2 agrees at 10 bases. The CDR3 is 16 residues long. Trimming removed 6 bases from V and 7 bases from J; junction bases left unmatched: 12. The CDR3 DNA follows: TGTGCCAGCAGCTCCGTGACAAGCGGGAGGGGGAATGAGCAGTTCTTC. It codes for CASSSVTSGRGNEQFF.

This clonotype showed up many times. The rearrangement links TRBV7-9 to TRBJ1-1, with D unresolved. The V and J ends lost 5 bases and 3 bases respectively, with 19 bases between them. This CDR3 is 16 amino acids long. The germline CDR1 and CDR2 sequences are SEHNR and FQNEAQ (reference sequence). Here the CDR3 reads CASSTPTRGVDTEAFF. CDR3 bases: TGTGCCAGCAGCACCCCGACGCGGGGTGTTGACACTGAAGCTTTCTTT.

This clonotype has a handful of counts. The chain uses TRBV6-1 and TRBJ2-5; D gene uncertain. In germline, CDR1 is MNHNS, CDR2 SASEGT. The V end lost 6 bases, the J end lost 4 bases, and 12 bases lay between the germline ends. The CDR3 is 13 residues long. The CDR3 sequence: CASSGPNTETQYF. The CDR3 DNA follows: TGTGCCAGCAGCGGACCCAATACAGAGACCCAGTACTTC.